This passage covers 32 T cell receptor beta chains from one sample sequenced in a study of blood T cell repertoires in COVID-19. The method was immunoSEQ multiplex PCR; TCRdb's version includes in-frame clones alone and lacks a portion of them. The repertoire consists of a few hundred thousand clones, with 80% to 90% occurring once and the leading ten covering roughly 8.3%. Sequencing was done on a sample of PBMCs or T cells enriched from blood (not recorded which). These receptors originate from a man aged 35 to 55 who had recovered from COVID-19.

V usage is TRBV5-1 and J usage is TRBJ2-2, with 13 bases fitting TRBD2. V trimming: 4 bases; J trimming: 0 bases; junction bases outside the gene matches: 12. This CDR3 is 20 amino acids long. Looked up from germline, CDR1 is SGHRS and CDR2 is YFSETQ. CDR3 in DNA: TGCGCCAGCAGCCAACCGCCGGGACTAGCGGGGAGATCGAACACCGGGGAGCTGTTTTTT. Translation gives CASSQPPGLAGRSNTGELFF.

V gene TRBV11-2 combines with J gene TRBJ2-7; D unresolved. Germline CDR1 is SGHAT and CDR2 is FQNNGV. The germline V and J ends were trimmed by 0 bases and 0 bases, with 15 bases remaining between them. The CDR3 runs 17 residues. The CDR3 loop is CASSLDNRPKSSYEQYF. CDR3 DNA sequence: TGTGCCAGCAGCTTAGATAATCGCCCGAAGAGCTCCTACGAGCAGTACTTC.

CDR3 DNA sequence: TGCGCCAGCAGCCAAGATCTATCCCGCGACTTCTCCTACGAGCAGTACTTC. Translation: CASSQDLSRDFSYEQYF. This chain links TRBV4-3 with TRBJ2-7; D is unclear. Germline V lookup: CDR1 LGHNA, CDR2 YSLEER. The CDR3 has 17 residues. V lost 0 bases, J lost 0 bases, and 15 bases lay in between.

The chain joins TRBV4-1 to TRBJ1-6, with D maybe TRBD1 (6 bases). The V and J ends lost 8 bases and 4 bases respectively, with 12 bases between them. The CDR3 is 14 amino acids. Looked up from germline, CDR1 is MGHRA and CDR2 is YSYEKL. The CDR3 region has the DNA TGCGCCAGCTCAACTGGACAGTATAATTCACCCCTCCACTTT. Translated: CASSTGQYNSPLHF.

V usage is TRBV7-6 and J usage is TRBJ1-1; no clear D. The CDR3 contains 15 residues. Trimming stripped 4 bases from V and 1 base from J, with 13 bases between. CDR1 and CDR2 from the germline V gene are SGHVS and FNYEAQ. The CDR3 coding sequence is TGTGCCAGCAGCTCGGGAGTCGTTCAGAACACTGAAGCTTTCTTT. Its protein is CASSSGVVQNTEAFF. Complete variable domain (other parts from reference TRBV7-6 and TRBJ1-1): GAGVSQSPRYKVTKRGQDVALRCDPISGHVSLYWYRQALGQGPEFLTYFNYEAQQDKSGLPNDRFSAERPEGSISTLTIQRTEQRDSAMYRCASSSGVVQNTEAFFGQGTRLTVV.

V usage is TRBV10-3 and J usage is TRBJ2-2, with TRBD1 matching over 9 bases. Germline-derived CDR1 and CDR2 are ENHRY and SYGVKD. Unmatched junction bases numbered 9, after V lost 6 bases and J lost 4 bases. The CDR3 is 16 amino acids. CDR3 coding DNA: TGTGCCATCAGGACTCGACAGGGGGAGAGCACCGGGGAGCTGTTTTTT. Translated: CAIRTRQGESTGELFF.

The rearrangement uses TRBV5-1 and TRBJ2-3; TRBD2 aligns across 8 bases. V dropped 4 bases and J dropped 2; count of bases not matched to a gene: 9. This CDR3 has 16 residues. In germline, CDR1 is SGHRS, CDR2 YFSETQ. The CDR3 spells CASSDGLAHDTDTQYF. The CDR3 DNA is TGCGCCAGCAGCGATGGACTAGCCCACGACACAGATACGCAGTATTTT.

The rearrangement joins TRBV7-6 to TRBJ2-7, with 7 bases identical to TRBD2. Per the germline V gene, CDR1 is SGHVS and CDR2 is FNYEAQ. This CDR3 is 14 amino acids long. Trimming cost V 1 base and J 5 bases; bases outside gene matches: 5. The CDR3, as DNA: TGTGCCAGCAGCTTAGAGGCGGGAGAGAACGAGCAGTACTTC. Amino acid sequence: CASSLEAGENEQYF.

The chain couples TRBV5-1 to TRBJ2-3; no clear D gene. This CDR3 has 15 amino acids. Per the germline V gene, CDR1 is SGHRS and CDR2 is YFSETQ. Trimming cost V 3 bases and J 0 bases, with 11 bases left between them. The CDR3 here is CASSSERPSTDTQYF. The CDR3 coding sequence is TGCGCCAGCAGCTCGGAGAGACCAAGCACAGATACGCAGTATTTT. Full variable domain (rest looked up from reference TRBV5-1 and TRBJ2-3): KAGVTQTPRYLIKTRGQQVTLSCSPISGHRSVSWYQQTPGQGLQFLFEYFSETQRNKGNFPGRFSGRQFSNSRSEMNVSTLELGDSALYLCASSSERPSTDTQYFGPGTRLTVL.

The chain employs TRBV7-3 and TRBJ2-6, with D perhaps TRBD1 (5 bases). The germline V and J ends were trimmed by 2 bases and 7 bases, with 9 bases remaining between them. The germline V gene has CDR1 SGHTA and CDR2 FQGTGA. The CDR3 runs 14 residues. CDR3 in DNA: TGTGCCAGCAGCTTAGCAGGGTCTGCCAACGTCCTGACTTTC. Translated: CASSLAGSANVLTF.

This clone has just a few counts. This chain links TRBV5-8 with TRBJ1-6; D gene ambiguous. CDR3 length: 16 residues. The germline gives CDR1 SGHTS, CDR2 YDEGEE. V gave up 1 base and J gave up 4 bases, with 12 bases separating them. The CDR3: CASSLTGVSYNSPLHF. The CDR3 nucleotides read TGTGCCAGCAGCTTGACCGGGGTTTCTTATAATTCACCCCTCCACTTT.

The chain carries TRBV7-9 and TRBJ2-2; D may be TRBD2 (5 bases). The CDR3 covers 15 residues. With 5 bases removed from V and 4 bases from J, the gap between germline ends came to 14 bases. CDR1 SEHNR and CDR2 FQNEAQ come from the germline V gene (reference sequence). This CDR3 reads CASSPGLEGTGELFF. The CDR3 DNA reads as TGTGCCAGCAGCCCCGGCCTAGAGGGCACCGGGGAGCTGTTTTTT. The full variable domain, rest sourced from reference TRBV7-9 and TRBJ2-2, is DTGVSQNPRHKITKRGQNVTFRCDPISEHNRLYWYRQTLGQGPEFLTYFQNEAQLEKSRLLSDRFSAERPKGSFSTLEIQRTEQGDSAMYLCASSPGLEGTGELFFGEGSRLTVL.

This clone showed up just a few times. The chain uses TRBV6-1 and TRBJ1-2; 11 bases line up with TRBD1. V lost 0 bases and J lost 7; bases outside the gene matches: 4. Per the germline V gene, CDR1 is MNHNS and CDR2 is SASEGT. The CDR3 has 15 residues. The DNA for the CDR3 is TGTGCCAGCAGTGAAGCCGGACAGGGGGCCGGTGGCTACACCTTC. This translates into CASSEAGQGAGGYTF.

This clone appeared a single time. This chain joins TRBV15 and TRBJ1-4; tentatively, D is TRBD1 (5 bases). The CDR3 has 16 amino acids. V lost 0 bases and J 0 bases, leaving 8 bases between the germline ends. Germline values: CDR1 LNHNV, CDR2 YYDKDF (reference sequence). The CDR3 sequence is CATSRDTGSTNEKLFF. CDR3 DNA sequence: TGTGCCACCAGCAGAGATACAGGCTCAACTAATGAAAAACTGTTTTTT. The full variable domain, with the rest looked up from reference TRBV15 and TRBJ1-4, is DAMVIQNPRYQVTQFGKPVTLSCSQTLNHNVMYWYQQKSSQAPKLLFHYYDKDFNNEADTPDNFQSRRPNTSFCFLDIRSPGLGDTAMYLCATSRDTGSTNEKLFFGSGTQLSVL.

There are a few counts of this clone. The chain has TRBV6-4 and TRBJ1-5; the match to TRBD1 covers 7 bases. Germline loops: CDR1 MRHNA, CDR2 SNTAGT. V shed 7 bases and J 1 base; nucleotides not matched to a gene: 4. The CDR3 runs to 14 residues. CDR3 loop: CASTTGASNQPQHF. The CDR3 region has the DNA TGTGCCAGCACAACAGGGGCCAGCAATCAGCCCCAGCATTTT.

This clone has only one observation. The gene calls are TRBV6-2 or TRBV6-3 and TRBJ2-7; 8 positions agree with TRBD1. CDR3 length equals 14 residues. J was trimmed by 6 bases and V by 4 bases; bases with no gene match: 8. Per the germline V gene, CDR1 is MNHEY and CDR2 is SVGEGT. DNA for the CDR3: TGTGCCAGCAGTTGGCAGGGGGCAGGAGGCGAGCAGTACTTC. It codes for CASSWQGAGGEQYF.

The chain couples TRBV11-3 to TRBJ1-2; 10 positions match TRBD1. Germline-derived CDR1 and CDR2 are SGHNT and YENEEA. V lost 5 bases and J lost 6; bases outside the gene matches: 12. The CDR3 is made up of 16 amino acids. CDR3 protein: CASSATTDRGHHGYTF. The CDR3 DNA follows: TGTGCCAGCAGCGCAACGACTGACAGGGGGCATCATGGCTACACCTTC. The full variable domain, with the rest looked up from reference TRBV11-3 and TRBJ1-2, is EAGVVQSPRYKIIEKKQPVAFWCNPISGHNTLYWYLQNLGQGPELLIRYENEEAVDDSQLPKDRFSAERLKGVDSTLKIQPAELGDSAVYLCASSATTDRGHHGYTFGSGTRLTVV.

The V and J genes are TRBV27 and TRBJ1-2; perhaps TRBD1 as D (6 bases). This CDR3 has 14 amino acids. V was cut by 4 bases and J by 8 bases, with 17 bases left in between. Germline V CDR1 and CDR2: MNHEY, SMNVEV (reference sequence). CDR3 region: CASSSGQRVGGYTF. The CDR3 DNA reads as TGTGCCAGCAGTTCTGGACAGAGAGTTGGAGGCTACACCTTC.

The chain uses TRBV5-5 and TRBJ1-1; tentative D call: TRBD1 (5 bases). The CDR3 covers 13 residues. V gave up 2 bases and J gave up 6 bases, with 11 bases separating them. CDR1 is SGHKS, CDR2 YYEKEE, per germline (reference sequence). CDR3 DNA sequence: TGTGCCAGCAGCTTAAGTCGGGGGGCTGAAGCTTTCTTT. This encodes CASSLSRGAEAFF.

This clone was recorded once. The CDR3 reads CASSSTGNTYEQYF. The DNA of the CDR3 is TGTGCCAGCAGCTCGACAGGGAATACGTACGAGCAGTACTTC. This chain joins TRBV27 and TRBJ2-7; 7 bases are a match to TRBD1. V was pared by 6 bases and J by 4 bases, with 9 bases of the junction left unmatched. CDR1 and CDR2 (germline): MNHEY, SMNVEV (reference sequence). The CDR3 is made up of 14 amino acids.

The CDR3 region has the DNA TGTGCCAGCAGCGGCCCAGGGGGCACTAACTATGGCTACACCTTC. This sequence encodes CASSGPGGTNYGYTF. The J gene is TRBJ1-2, the V gene TRBV13; TRBD1 matches at 8 bases. V trimming: 5 bases; J trimming: 0 bases; junction bases outside the gene matches: 5. The CDR3 extends over 15 amino acids. CDR1 is PRHDT, CDR2 FYEKMQ, per germline (reference sequence). Filled out from reference TRBV13 and TRBJ1-2, the complete variable domain reads AAGVIQSPRHLIKEKRETATLKCYPIPRHDTVYWYQQGPGQDPQFLISFYEKMQSDKGSIPDRFSAQQFSDYHSELNMSSLELGDSALYFCASSGPGGTNYGYTFGSGTRLTVV.

The gene calls are TRBV12-3 or TRBV12-4 and TRBJ1-6; D remains ambiguous. With 6 bases removed from V and 6 bases from J, the gap between germline ends came to 9 bases. The CDR3 covers 13 residues. The CDR3 loop reads CASRDSSNSPLHF. CDR3 DNA: TGTGCCAGCAGAGACTCCAGTAATTCACCCCTCCACTTT.

The chain couples TRBV6-2 or TRBV6-3 to TRBJ2-3; TRBD2 aligns across 9 bases. The CDR3 loop spans 17 amino acids. Germline CDR1 MNHEY, CDR2 SVGEGT. The trim removed 0 bases at V and 4 bases at J, leaving 8 bases unmatched. CDR3 region: CASSYSGGRASADTQYF. The CDR3, as DNA: TGTGCCAGCAGTTACTCAGGCGGGAGGGCCTCGGCAGATACGCAGTATTTT.

This clone was observed a single time. This chain uses TRBV27 with TRBJ2-1, with D tentatively TRBD2 (5 bases). CDR1 and CDR2 from the germline V gene are MNHEY and SMNVEV (reference sequence). The V end was cut by 5 bases, the J end by 1 base, with 12 bases between. The CDR3 is made up of 15 amino acids. This CDR3 is CASSPGVTSYNEQFF. The CDR3 nucleotides read TGTGCCAGCAGTCCCGGGGTAACATCCTACAATGAGCAGTTCTTC.

The chain recombines TRBV19 with TRBJ1-2, with 8 bases fitting TRBD1. Germline CDR1 is LNHDA and CDR2 is SQIVND (reference sequence). Trimming at V came to 3 bases and at J to 3 bases, leaving 6 bases not matched to a gene. This CDR3 contains 15 residues. The chain's CDR3 is CASSIMAGGYYGYTF. In nucleotides, the CDR3 is TGTGCCAGTAGTATCATGGCAGGGGGCTACTATGGCTACACCTTC.

The chain couples TRBV10-3 to TRBJ1-2; D not certain. Trimming stripped 0 bases from V and 7 bases from J, with 15 bases between. The CDR3 runs to 15 residues. The germline V gene has CDR1 ENHRY and CDR2 SYGVKD. The CDR3 DNA sequence: TGTGCCATCAGTGAGTCGGAGGTTCCGGGTACTGGCTACACCTTC. It yields the protein CAISESEVPGTGYTF.

This clone showed up just once. The rearrangement joins TRBV7-9 to TRBJ1-2, with D perhaps TRBD1 (5 bases). V lost 0 bases and J lost 2, with 7 bases in between. Germline CDR1 SEHNR, CDR2 FQNEAQ (reference sequence). There are 14 residues in the CDR3. CDR3: CASSLAGGNYGYTF. The CDR3, as DNA: TGTGCCAGCAGCTTAGCGGGGGGGAACTATGGCTACACCTTC.

The CDR3 DNA reads TGTGCCAGCGGACTTGAGGCAATGACCTTC. The encoded protein is CASGLEAMTF. The gene calls are TRBV28 and TRBJ1-2; D call uncertain. CDR1 is MDHEN and CDR2 is SYDVKM in the germline V gene. V was clipped by 8 bases and J by 14 bases, with 15 bases between them. This CDR3 spans 10 amino acids.

The V call is TRBV9, the J call TRBJ2-7; 7 bases are shared with TRBD1. CDR3 length equals 15 residues. With 0 bases clipped from V and 4 bases from J, the junction kept 7 bases outside the gene matches. Germline V lookup: CDR1 SGDLS, CDR2 YYNGEE. The CDR3 DNA reads as TGTGCCAGCAGCGTAGGTGGGACAGAAAGATACGAGCAGTACTTC. The encoded protein is CASSVGGTERYEQYF.

The chain recombines TRBV7-9 with TRBJ2-5; the match to TRBD2 covers 8 bases. Germline-derived CDR1 and CDR2 are SEHNR and FQNEAQ (reference sequence). The CDR3 loop spans 14 amino acids. The ends lost 5 bases at V and 2 bases at J; junction bases unmatched: 4. CDR3 region: CASSPERGQETQYF. DNA of the CDR3: TGTGCCAGCAGCCCGGAGCGGGGGCAAGAGACCCAGTACTTC.

This clone was found once. The chain combines TRBV12-3 or TRBV12-4 with TRBJ1-1, with D hard to call. CDR3 size: 13 residues. The germline V and J ends were trimmed by 6 bases and 4 bases, with 12 bases remaining between them. The DNA for the CDR3 is TGTGCCAGCAGCCTAGAAATAGGCACTGAAGCTTTCTTT. Encoded protein: CASSLEIGTEAFF.

This clone has a single count. The gene calls are TRBV30 and TRBJ2-2; 7 bases agree with TRBD1. Germline-derived CDR1 and CDR2 are GTSNPN and SVGIG (reference sequence). This CDR3 is 14 amino acids long. J lost 0 bases, V lost 6 bases, and 4 bases had no gene match. For the CDR3, the DNA is TGTGCCTGCCGGGACAGAACGAACACCGGGGAGCTGTTTTTT. It encodes CACRDRTNTGELFF.